This T cell receptor (beta chain) stems from a study of blood T cells in healthy people across ages (dated by TCRdb to between 2015 and 2017). About the study as a whole: In model experiments, template switching captured about one uniquely barcoded TCR beta cDNA molecule for every two T cells. To track age-related changes in TCR beta repertoire diversity, the study relied on deep sequencing normalized with unique cDNA molecular identifiers. Donors of different ages were randomly distributed across sequencing lanes to avoid experimental bias. Donors were grouped into four age groups: young (average 16 years), middle-aged (39), aged (around 62) and long-lived (around 82). For two donors (one aged 18 to 29 and one aged 80 or older), the study analyzed two additional independent replicas of 1 million unique cDNA reads from the same blood draw.

Results and caveats for the whole study, not just this receptor: Since profiling was done on bulk unsorted PBMCs, naive and antigen-experienced compartments could not be conclusively compared. Total diversity estimates from one million sequenced T cells were considered lower bounds and underestimates. The long-lived group showed more naive CD4+ T cells, fewer expanded clones and increased TCR diversity than the aged group, suggesting age selection. Observed TCR beta diversity correlated strongly with the percentage of naive T cells measured by flow cytometry. Observed TCR beta diversity per million T cells fell roughly linearly with age, and a significant reduction was already apparent by age roughly 40. Donor CMV infection status was unknown, potentially confounding age-related changes in expanded clonotypes.

Systemically healthy Caucasian individuals from Russia, roughly 40 in total and aged about 6 to 100 years, were included as donors. Each donor gave about 9.8 milliliters of peripheral blood, drawn into EDTA-treated Vacutainer tubes. Ficoll-Paque density-gradient centrifugation was used to isolate PBMCs, with at least 6 million obtained per sample. Total RNA, at least 6 micrograms per sample, was extracted from PBMCs with Trizol reagent. Naive CD45RAhigh/CD27high T cell percentages were measured by flow cytometry on a PBMC aliquot from every donor. From a lookup of the germline V gene, CDR1 and CDR2 are KGHSH and LQKENI. The CDR3 runs 15 residues from the cysteine to the phenylalanine. Just the 45-base CDR3 DNA is kept, in frame starting at base 1. This clonotype occurred a few times. What antigen it recognizes has not been identified. No clone much larger than this one lies a single base away; base qualities are absent.

Receptor amplification or capture employed 5' RACE. TCRdb names Illumina HiSeq 2500 as the instrument used. A second roughly 7 to 12 cycle PCR used a sample-barcoded 5' primer and a J-beta primer mix. A template-switch 5' adaptor carrying 12 random nucleotides introduced a unique molecular identifier onto each TCR beta cDNA molecule. At least 2.5 million CDR3-containing paired-end reads were obtained from each sample. The Mint cDNA synthesis kit, primed by a TRBC-specific oligonucleotide, was used to synthesize first-strand cDNA from all RNA. After uracil-DNA glycosylase treatment, a first 18-cycle PCR used universal primers M1SS and BC2_uni_R on all cDNA. Per the source publication's procedure: For normalization, 1 million high-quality reads, each with a distinct molecular identifier, were randomly selected from each sample. Reads sharing molecular identifiers were discarded rather than binned into consensus sequences. CDR3 identification, clonotype clustering and error correction used MiTCR with a Q25 quality threshold and the strictest error-elimination algorithm. A nonparametric unseen species model with Euler transformation was used to estimate a lower bound on total TCR beta diversity. Using fastp at Q25 and MiXCR, TCRdb reprocessed the public reads and kept productive beta chains. Each record represents a unique CDR3 protein, reported with the most common genes and DNA among its rows. These V and J calls are TCRdb output, not the study's own analysis. The sample table shows under 950,000 distinct CDR3 sequences, and about a fifth are seen once. The ten largest clones represent 22% of the sample.

The source is a man in his 70s in good health. Sample: blood. Here the chain combines TRBV18 and TRBJ2-7; 7 of the junction bases match TRBD1. The DNA end favors TRBJ2-5, so the J call may be wrong. The DNA sequence is given as TGTGCCAGCTCATTTCGACAGGGCCATCAAGAGACCCAGTACTTC. Translated, this gives CASSFRQGHQETQYF.